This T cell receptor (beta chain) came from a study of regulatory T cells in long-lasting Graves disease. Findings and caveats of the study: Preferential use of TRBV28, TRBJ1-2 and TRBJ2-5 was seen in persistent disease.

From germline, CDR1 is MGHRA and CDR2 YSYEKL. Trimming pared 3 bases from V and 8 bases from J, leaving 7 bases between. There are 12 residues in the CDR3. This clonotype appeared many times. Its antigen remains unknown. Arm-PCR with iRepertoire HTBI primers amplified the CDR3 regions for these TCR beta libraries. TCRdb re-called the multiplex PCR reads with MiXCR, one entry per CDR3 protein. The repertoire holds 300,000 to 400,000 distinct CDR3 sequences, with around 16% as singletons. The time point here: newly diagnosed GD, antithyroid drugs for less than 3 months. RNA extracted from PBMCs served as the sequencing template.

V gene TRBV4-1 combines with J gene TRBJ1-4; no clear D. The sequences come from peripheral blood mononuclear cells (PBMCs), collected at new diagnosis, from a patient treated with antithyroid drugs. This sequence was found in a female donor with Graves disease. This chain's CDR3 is CASSHPYEKLFF. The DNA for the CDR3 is TGCGCCAGCAGCCACCCTTACGAAAAACTGTTTTTT.